This T cell receptor beta chain was sequenced during a study of shared clonotypes between healthy human individuals. Points on this clone: Its cognate antigen is unknown.

Execution of the assay was at deep level. For each subset, genomic DNA was distributed in equal portions over several immunoSEQ plates. The method was immunoSEQ multiplex PCR; TCRdb's version includes in-frame clones alone and lacks a portion of them. This sample has 1,500,000 or so clones, with more than 95% found just once. From CD4+ cells came CD45RA+ naive and CD45RA-negative memory subsets. Regarding the study as a whole: Clonotype sharing levels among donors were expected to vary with sequencing depth.

The sample consisted of naive CD4+ T cells sorted from blood. Sample subset: CD45RA+ positively selected. The receptor was derived from a man younger than 45 in good health.

Here the CDR3 DNA reads TGTGCCAGCAGCGTAGGTTCGCAGGGGGGCCACGAGCAGTACTTC. Its translation is CASSVGSQGGHEQYF. The chain is built from TRBV9 and TRBJ2-7; possibly TRBD1 for D (7 bases). V was trimmed by 0 bases and J by 5 bases, leaving 15 bases between them. This CDR3 has 15 residues. Germline loops: CDR1 SGDLS, CDR2 YYNGEE.